What follows are 29 T cell receptor beta chains derived from one specimen sequenced in a study of blood T cell repertoires in COVID-19 (dated by TCRdb to 2018 to 2020). Library preparation used the immunoSEQ multiplex PCR assay. This is the immuneACCESS table as TCRdb keeps it, with only in-frame sequences that have V and J called. A part of the clones is gone; compared with another copy, unresolved V genes explain less than half, and the rest is unexplained. This sample has around 200,000 clones in its table, and about 88% of those were observed once. The ten largest make up 2.5% to 3% of the sample. Sequencing used PBMCs or T cells enriched from blood (not recorded which). These receptors were collected from a woman between 25 and 40 years old who had recovered from COVID-19.

This clone came up once. The CDR3 region is CASSLDLTPYNEQFF. CDR3 sequence (DNA): TGCGCCAGCAGCTTGGACCTGACACCCTACAATGAGCAGTTCTTC. The chain uses TRBV5-1 and TRBJ2-1; D unresolved. Germline V gene data show CDR1 as SGHRS and CDR2 as YFSETQ. This CDR3 is built from 15 residues. Trimming cost V 0 bases and J 2 bases, with 9 bases left between them.

V usage is TRBV10-3 and J usage is TRBJ1-3, with D unresolved. The V end was cut by 9 bases, the J end by 4 bases, with 19 bases between. Germline CDR1 is ENHRY and CDR2 is SYGVKD. This CDR3 has 15 amino acids. Here the CDR3 reads CAIRQEIGGGNTIYF. The CDR3, as DNA: TGTGCCATAAGGCAGGAAATTGGAGGGGGAAACACCATATATTTT.

The rearrangement uses TRBV27 and TRBJ1-1; D is undetermined. The germline V gene has CDR1 MNHEY and CDR2 SMNVEV (reference sequence). CDR3 length: 13 amino acids. V was trimmed by 5 bases and J by 0 bases, leaving 7 bases between them. The CDR3 bases are TGTGCCAGCAGTATCTCAGTGAACACTGAAGCTTTCTTT. This gives the protein CASSISVNTEAFF.

The chain recombines TRBV9 with TRBJ2-3; a possible D gene is TRBD2 (5 bases). V dropped 3 bases and J dropped 3 bases, with 14 bases sitting between them. This CDR3 has 15 residues. CDR1 is SGDLS, CDR2 YYNGEE, per germline. Here the CDR3 reads CASSDGVPLTDTQYF. The CDR3 DNA is TGTGCCAGCAGCGACGGGGTTCCACTGACAGATACGCAGTATTTT.

This clone occurred a few times. The chain joins TRBV7-2 to TRBJ2-1; TRBD2 agrees at 7 bases. Germline CDR1 reads SGHTA; CDR2 reads FQGNSA. Trimming at V came to 0 bases and at J to 0 bases, leaving 2 bases not matched to a gene. The CDR3 extends over 16 amino acids. As DNA, the CDR3 is TGTGCCAGCAGCTTAGCGGGGGGGTTCTCCTACAATGAGCAGTTCTTC. Amino acids: CASSLAGGFSYNEQFF.

The rearrangement links TRBV3-1 (or the pseudogene TRBV3-2) to TRBJ1-4; D is uncertain. V was cut by 4 bases and J by 0 bases, with 9 bases left in between. Germline lookup yields CDR1 LGHDT and CDR2 YNNKEL (reference sequence). The CDR3 totals 15 residues. The CDR3 nucleotides read TGTGCCAGCAGCCCCATCGGGGCAACTAATGAAAAACTGTTTTTT. Its protein is CASSPIGATNEKLFF.

V gene TRBV7-2 combines with J gene TRBJ1-4, with D possibly matching TRBD1 (5 bases). The CDR3 has 15 amino acids. Germline V gene data show CDR1 as SGHTA and CDR2 as FQGNSA. The germline V and J ends were trimmed by 1 base and 7 bases, with 13 bases remaining between them. CDR3 DNA: TGTGCCAGCAGCTTAGAAGGCAGGGTAACTGAAAAACTGTTTTTT. This gives the protein CASSLEGRVTEKLFF.

The chain carries TRBV7-2 and TRBJ1-2, with TRBD1 as a possible D gene (6 bases). CDR3 length: 16 residues. Germline CDR1 and CDR2: SGHTA and FQGNSA. V was trimmed by 4 bases and J by 3 bases, leaving 18 bases between them. CDR3 residues: CASSWDAWGLDYGYTF. The CDR3 DNA reads as TGTGCCAGCAGCTGGGATGCGTGGGGGCTTGACTATGGCTACACCTTC.

V gene TRBV5-1 combines with J gene TRBJ2-1; D perhaps matches TRBD1 (6 bases). The germline gives CDR1 SGHRS, CDR2 YFSETQ. V was pared by 4 bases and J by 6 bases, with 11 bases between. The CDR3 spans 13 residues. In DNA form, the CDR3 reads TGCGCCAGCAGCAGGAAGACAGGCAATGAGCAGTTCTTC. Protein product: CASSRKTGNEQFF.

J is TRBJ1-6 and V is TRBV4-1, with D perhaps matching TRBD1 (5 bases). This CDR3 region has 17 residues. From germline, CDR1 is MGHRA and CDR2 YSYEKL. With 0 bases removed from V and 4 bases from J, the gap between germline ends came to 13 bases. This CDR3 reads CASSQDRAGGYNSPLHF. The CDR3 DNA follows: TGCGCCAGCAGCCAAGATCGCGCGGGGGGATATAATTCACCCCTCCACTTT.

J is TRBJ1-5 and V is TRBV7-2; 7 nucleotides align to TRBD1. This CDR3 comprises 15 residues. Looked up from germline, CDR1 is SGHTA and CDR2 is FQGNSA. Trimming cost V 5 bases and J 2 bases; bases outside gene matches: 6. The CDR3 protein is CASSPGQAGNQPQHF. CDR3 nucleotide sequence: TGTGCCAGCAGCCCAGGACAGGCCGGCAATCAGCCCCAGCATTTT.

Only one count was recorded for this clone. The chain recombines TRBV7-3 with TRBJ2-3; D possibly corresponds to TRBD1 (6 bases). The V end lost 2 bases, the J end lost 4 bases, and 7 bases lay between the germline ends. The CDR3 contains 13 residues. Germline CDR1 SGHTA, CDR2 FQGTGA. In nucleotides, the CDR3 is TGTGCCAGCAGCTTAGGGGGCGCAGATACGCAGTATTTT. Its translation is CASSLGGADTQYF.

CDR3 bases: TGTGCCAGCAGCTTAGACGGTAGGACAGGGAATGAAAAACTGTTTTTT. Translating gives CASSLDGRTGNEKLFF. The chain employs TRBV7-2 and TRBJ1-4, with 8 bases aligning to TRBD1. V dropped 1 base and J dropped 5; count of bases not matched to a gene: 6. Germline loops: CDR1 SGHTA, CDR2 FQGNSA. There are 16 residues in the CDR3.

The chain couples TRBV7-2 to TRBJ2-1; 9 bases fit TRBD2. Per germline, CDR1 SGHTA and CDR2 FQGNSA. The trim removed 5 bases at V and 13 bases at J, leaving 18 bases unmatched. CDR3 size: 16 residues. CDR3 DNA: TGTGCCAGCAGCCCAGGCAGCGCAGCGGGGGGCGACCTCCAGTTCTTC. Its translation: CASSPGSAAGGDLQFF. The full variable domain, its missing parts supplied by reference TRBV7-2 and TRBJ2-1, is GAGVSQSPSNKVTEKGKDVELRCDPISGHTALYWYRQSLGQGLEFLIYFQGNSAPDKSGLPSDRFSAERTGGSVSTLTIQRTQQEDSAVYLCASSPGSAAGGDLQFFGPGTRLTVL.

The chain uses TRBV4-3 and TRBJ2-1; TRBD2 is a possible D gene (7 bases). CDR1 is LGHNA, CDR2 YSLEER, per germline. The germline V and J ends were trimmed by 3 bases and 8 bases, with 20 bases remaining between them. The CDR3 length is 16 residues. The CDR3 coding sequence is TGCGCCAGCAGCCAGGGGGGGGCTAGCATAATCCATGAGCAGTTCTTC. This codes for CASSQGGASIIHEQFF.

The chain links TRBV6-6 to TRBJ1-2; 9 bases are a match to TRBD1. In germline, CDR1 is MNHNY, CDR2 SVGAGI (reference sequence). There are 15 residues in the CDR3. The J segment lost 5 bases and the V segment lost 2 bases, leaving 6 bases of the junction unmatched. CDR3 bases: TGTGCCAGCAGTTACCAAGGACAGGGGAAGTATGGCTACACCTTC. It translates to CASSYQGQGKYGYTF.

This chain joins TRBV5-1 and TRBJ1-1; maybe TRBD1 (6 bases). The length of the CDR3 is 13 residues. Trimming took off 2 bases at V and 4 bases at J, with 9 bases between the two ends. Per the germline V gene, CDR1 is SGHRS and CDR2 is YFSETQ. CDR3: CASSFRGGTEAFF. CDR3 DNA: TGCGCCAGCAGCTTCAGGGGCGGCACTGAAGCTTTCTTT.

In nucleotides, the CDR3 is TGTGCCAGTAGTATAGATCCGTTCTATAATTCACCCCTCCACTTT. Amino acids: CASSIDPFYNSPLHF. This rearrangement joins TRBV19 to TRBJ1-6, with D unresolved. Germline loops: CDR1 LNHDA, CDR2 SQIVND (reference sequence). V was pared by 0 bases and J by 3 bases, with 6 bases between. The length of the CDR3 is 15 residues.

This chain uses TRBV4-2 with TRBJ2-1, with D maybe TRBD2 (6 bases). V lost 7 bases and J 5 bases, leaving 15 bases between the germline ends. Germline CDR1 and CDR2: LGHNA and YNFKEQ. CDR3 length: 14 residues. CDR3 sequence reads: CASKEGLINNEQFF. The CDR3 coding sequence is TGTGCCAGCAAGGAGGGACTCATTAACAATGAGCAGTTCTTC.

This rearrangement joins TRBV6-5 to TRBJ2-5; D perhaps matches TRBD1 (6 bases). This CDR3 spans 14 amino acids. Per germline, CDR1 MNHEY and CDR2 SVGAGI. Trimming left V 5 bases short and J 5 bases short, with 15 bases between. CDR3 bases: TGTGCCAGCAGTCGGGACAACGGAGGTGAGACCCAGTACTTC. Translation gives CASSRDNGGETQYF.

The genes are TRBV7-3 and TRBJ2-3; TRBD1 aligns across 7 bases. CDR1 is SGHTA and CDR2 is FQGTGA in the germline V gene. This CDR3 spans 18 amino acids. The V segment lost 0 bases and the J segment 4 bases; nucleotides outside the gene matches: 13. The CDR3 is CASSLTNQGQWGADTQYF. In DNA, the CDR3 is TGTGCCAGCAGCTTAACAAACCAGGGACAGTGGGGCGCAGATACGCAGTATTTT.

This chain connects TRBV5-6 to TRBJ2-3, with D possibly matching TRBD2 (6 bases). Trimming pared 0 bases from V and 4 bases from J, leaving 9 bases between. Germline V CDR1 and CDR2: SGHDT, YYEEEE. The CDR3 spans 14 residues. The CDR3 region is CASSLGRGSDTQYF. The CDR3 nucleotides read TGTGCCAGCAGCTTGGGGCGGGGCTCAGATACGCAGTATTTT.

The chain joins TRBV5-6 to TRBJ2-7; no reliable D call. This CDR3 region has 13 residues. CDR1 and CDR2 (germline): SGHDT, YYEEEE. With 0 bases removed from V and 0 bases from J, the gap between germline ends came to 4 bases. CDR3 DNA: TGTGCCAGCAGCTTGGGCAGCTCCTACGAGCAGTACTTC. Encoded protein: CASSLGSSYEQYF.

The CDR3 nucleotides read TGCGCCAGCAGTCAATGGGGCGGGGAAGGGGGCCTAAGTGCCACAGATACGCAGTATTTT. Protein: CASSQWGGEGGLSATDTQYF. This sequence joins TRBV23-1 and TRBJ2-3; maybe TRBD1 (7 bases). TRBV23-1 is an ORF, and what it does is uncertain. Deletions cut 1 base from V and 2 bases from J, with 25 bases between. CDR3 length equals 20 residues.

This clone showed up just a few times. This chain uses TRBV9 with TRBJ1-3, with 9 bases aligning to TRBD1. Germline V gene lookup returns CDR1 SGDLS and CDR2 YYNGEE. V shed 2 bases and J 2 bases; nucleotides not matched to a gene: 5. This CDR3 contains 16 residues. CDR3 region: CASSVGDRATGNTIYF. DNA for the CDR3: TGTGCCAGCAGCGTCGGGGACAGGGCCACTGGAAACACCATATATTTT. Using reference TRBV9 and TRBJ1-3 for the parts outside the CDR3, the full variable domain is DSGVTQTPKHLITATGQRVTLRCSPRSGDLSVYWYQQSLDQGLQFLIQYYNGEERAKGNILERFSAQQFPDLHSELNLSSLELGDSALYFCASSVGDRATGNTIYFGEGSWLTVV.

V gene TRBV19 combines with J gene TRBJ2-1; TRBD2 matches at 8 bases. The CDR3 loop spans 14 amino acids. CDR1 is LNHDA and CDR2 is SQIVND in the germline V gene (reference sequence). J gave up 1 base and V 8 bases, and 4 bases lay outside the gene matches. The CDR3 DNA reads as TGTGCCAGTTCCACGGGAGGGTCCTACAATGAGCAGTTCTTC. This codes for CASSTGGSYNEQFF.

Written as DNA, the CDR3 is TGTGCCAGCAGCCAAGCTACAGGGGGGATACATACGCAGTATTTT. It encodes CASSQATGGIHTQYF. This rearrangement joins TRBV3-1 (or the pseudogene TRBV3-2) to TRBJ2-3; TRBD1 matches 8 bases. The J segment lost 7 bases and the V segment lost 1 base, leaving 7 bases of the junction unmatched. CDR3 length: 15 residues. The V gene's germline CDR1 is LGHDT and CDR2 YNNKEL (reference sequence).

The chain recombines TRBV5-1 with TRBJ2-2; TRBD1 matches at 9 bases. Germline CDR1 SGHRS, CDR2 YFSETQ. V dropped 4 bases and J dropped 3; count of bases not matched to a gene: 7. CDR3 length equals 16 residues. The CDR3 here is CASSPGQGPDTGELFF. The CDR3 DNA is TGCGCCAGCAGCCCCGGACAGGGGCCCGACACCGGGGAGCTGTTTTTT.

V and J are TRBV5-1 and TRBJ2-3; 13 bases are shared with TRBD2. J lost 4 bases, V lost 5 bases, and 10 bases had no gene match. Germline CDR1 is SGHRS and CDR2 is YFSETQ. CDR3 length: 17 residues. The CDR3 bases are TGCGCCAGCAGGACCGGGACTAGCGGGGAGTGGGCAGATACGCAGTATTTT. Translating gives CASRTGTSGEWADTQYF.